One and the same sample provided the 8 T cell receptor beta chains below, sequenced in a study of beta chain features in type 1 diabetes listed by TCRdb under 2018. Library preparation was by the immunoSEQ multiplex PCR assay. The entire amount of isolated RNA was reverse transcribed using the High Capacity cDNA Reverse Transcription Kit, so the sequenced TCRB transcripts were expressed ones. TCRdb re-hosts the immuneACCESS table, in-frame sequences only. Its copies lack some clones; in the studies checked, an unresolved V gene accounts for under half of them, and the cause for the rest is not known. The sample table contains fewer than 900,000 clones; only one count was recorded for 15% to 20% of them. The ten largest clones add up to about 0.02% of the sample. The specimen sequenced was naive CD4+ T cells from blood. The cell subset or site label, as the study defines it: true naive CD4+ T cells. Source of these receptors: a woman aged 18 to 35 in good health.

Turning to this clone: Within the sample, other DNA sequences also encode this same CDR3. The chain combines TRBV7-9 with TRBJ1-4; weak D call: TRBD1 (5 bases). The CDR3 consists of 14 residues. V was shortened by 4 bases and J by 2 bases, with 8 bases between the two germline ends. CDR1 SEHNR and CDR2 FQNEAQ come from the germline V gene (reference sequence). DNA of the CDR3: TGTGCCAGCAGCTCCGACAGTACTAATGAAAAACTGTTTTTT. It specifies CASSSDSTNEKLFF.

This clone was seen a handful of times. The chain combines TRBV2 with TRBJ2-7; D is perhaps TRBD2 (5 bases). CDR3 length: 10 residues. V was pared by 4 bases and J by 7 bases, with 5 bases between. Germline V CDR1 and CDR2: SNHLY, FYNNEI. DNA for the CDR3: TGTGCCAGCAGTGCGGGGGAGCAGTACTTC. As protein: CASSAGEQYF.

The V call is TRBV7-8, the J call TRBJ2-7; 13 nucleotides match TRBD2. In germline, CDR1 is SGHVS, CDR2 FQNEAQ. Trimming took 5 bases from V and 3 from J; bases not matched to a gene: 7. The CDR3 has 16 residues. The CDR3 sequence: CASSALAGGPIYEQYF. In DNA form, the CDR3 reads TGTGCCAGCAGCGCACTAGCGGGAGGGCCTATCTACGAGCAGTACTTC.

V gene TRBV4-3 combines with J gene TRBJ1-1; TRBD1 aligns across 8 bases. V lost 0 bases, J lost 8 bases, and 5 bases stayed unmatched. Germline assignment: CDR1 LGHNA and CDR2 YSLEER. The CDR3 extends over 14 amino acids. The CDR3 protein is CASSQDTTGGEAFF. CDR3 DNA: TGCGCCAGCAGCCAAGATACAACAGGGGGGGAAGCTTTCTTT.

Worth noting for this clone: Other DNA sequences in the same sample also yield this CDR3. The J gene is TRBJ2-5, the V gene TRBV5-4; D unclear. Per the germline V gene, CDR1 is SGHNT and CDR2 is YYREEE (reference sequence). V lost 0 bases and J 3 bases, leaving 6 bases between the germline ends. The CDR3 has 13 residues. In DNA form, the CDR3 reads TGTGCCAGCAGCTTGGGTCGGGAAGAGACCCAGTACTTC. Amino acids: CASSLGREETQYF.

This clone was found a few times. This rearrangement joins TRBV27 to TRBJ2-7; D call uncertain. The germline V and J ends were trimmed by 0 bases and 5 bases, with 20 bases remaining between them. CDR3 length equals 17 residues. The germline CDR1 and CDR2 sequences are MNHEY and SMNVEV (reference sequence). DNA for the CDR3: TGTGCCAGCAGTTTATCTCTAGACACAGCATCTGTGGACGAGCAGTACTTC. It codes for CASSLSLDTASVDEQYF.

The rearrangement joins TRBV7-2 to TRBJ2-7; 9 nucleotides align to TRBD1. This CDR3 region has 13 residues. The V and J ends lost 5 bases and 5 bases, in that order; junction bases with no gene match: 4. Germline assignment: CDR1 SGHTA and CDR2 FQGNSA. CDR3 DNA sequence: TGTGCCAGCAGCCCACAGGGGGCCCACGAGCAGTACTTC. Amino acids: CASSPQGAHEQYF.

The chain combines TRBV6-5 with TRBJ2-1, with TRBD2 matching 7 bases. Losses at the gene ends were 0 bases for V and 8 bases for J; bases not matched to a gene: 7. The CDR3 sequence is 15 residues long. Germline lookup yields CDR1 MNHEY and CDR2 SVGAGI. In nucleotides, the CDR3 is TGTGCCAGCAGTTACTCGTGGGAGGGCCTCTATGAGCAGTTCTTC. This sequence encodes CASSYSWEGLYEQFF.